This TCR beta chain came from a study of blood T cell repertoires in COVID-19. Overall study context: COVID-19 samples collected from the United States, Italy and Spain covered acute and convalescent phases. Sample material is recorded as cDNA or gDNA derived from T cells, B-cell-depleted T cells, or PBMCs.

CDR3 length: 15 amino acids. V shed 4 bases, J shed 7 bases, and the junction held 11 bases outside the gene matches. Germline V gene lookup returns CDR1 SGHNT and CDR2 YYREEE (reference sequence). In the authors' workflow: Estimates of nucleated cell counts were drawn from the amplification of reference gene primers. Profiling relied on immunoSEQ multiplex PCR, and the TCRdb table lists in-frame clones only, not all of them. The V and J calls and clone size were taken over from that table, and D and trimming were inferred from the DNA. The sample carries 150,000 or so clones, roughly four fifths recorded once.

Sequences were obtained from peripheral blood. This sequence was found in a man older than 75 with acute or convalescent COVID-19. The chain uses TRBV5-4 and TRBJ2-7; TRBD2 agrees at 10 bases. CDR3 protein: CASSLQAGGPWEQYF. In DNA form, the CDR3 reads TGTGCCAGCAGCCTTCAAGCGGGGGGGCCTTGGGAGCAGTACTTC.